The T cell receptor (beta chain) under discussion was sequenced for a study of shared clonotypes between healthy human individuals. CDR1 is MNHEY, CDR2 SVGAGI, per germline. This CDR3 has 13 amino acids. V trimming: 10 bases; J trimming: 4 bases; junction bases outside the gene matches: 6. Several immunoSEQ plates held equal portions of the genomic DNA taken from each subset. The data were produced by immunoSEQ multiplex PCR, yet TCRdb's version contains in-frame clones alone and is incomplete. The table has roughly 640,000 clones, roughly 70% seen once. This chain connects TRBV6-5 to TRBJ1-2, with TRBD1 identical over 10 bases. The sequencing sample was made of memory CD4+ T cells sorted from blood. Subset of the sample: CD45RA-negative fraction. The TCR originated in a woman in her 30s in good health. CDR3 coding DNA: TGTGCCACCTCCCGGACAGGGGGCTATGGCTACACCTTC. Protein product: CATSRTGGYGYTF.